The 30 T cell receptor beta chains listed next were all sequenced from one sample in a study of glioma-infiltrating T cells after dendritic cell vaccination. Profiled with immunoSEQ multiplex PCR; TCRdb holds only in-frame clones, not every one. The table lists tens of thousands of clones, approximately 91% of them singletons, with under 2.5% in the top ten. Sequencing used blood, obtained before dendritic cell vaccination. These receptor sequences come from a human donor with glioblastoma.

This clone was observed a few times. This sequence joins TRBV2 and TRBJ2-1; no reliable D call. The CDR3 sequence is 12 residues long. CDR1 and CDR2 (germline): SNHLY, FYNNEI. V lost 2 bases and J lost 9, with 8 bases in between. The CDR3 sequence: CASSETTSEQFF. The CDR3 DNA follows: TGTGCCAGCAGTGAAACCACTTCTGAGCAGTTCTTC.

The chain has TRBV7-9 and TRBJ2-7, with D perhaps TRBD1 (5 bases). This CDR3 has 14 residues. Germline CDR1 reads SEHNR; CDR2 reads FQNEAQ (reference sequence). V was shortened by 5 bases and J by 12 bases, with 23 bases between the two germline ends. CDR3 amino acids: CASSPTSPGKRVYF. The CDR3 DNA is TGTGCCAGCAGCCCGACATCTCCAGGGAAAAGAGTGTACTTC.

The chain employs TRBV10-1 and TRBJ1-1; 7 nucleotides align to TRBD1. Trimming removed 3 bases from V and 5 bases from J; junction bases left unmatched: 9. Germline V gives CDR1 WNHNN, CDR2 SYGVQD (reference sequence). The CDR3 length is 15 residues. The CDR3 spells CASSEIEGGWTEAFF. Written as DNA, the CDR3 is TGCGCCAGCAGTGAAATTGAAGGGGGCTGGACTGAAGCTTTCTTT.

The chain joins TRBV7-8 to TRBJ1-2; D gene unclear. The CDR3 sequence is 15 residues long. V was cut by 4 bases and J by 3 bases, with 15 bases left in between. The germline V gene encodes CDR1 SGHVS and CDR2 FQNEAQ. The CDR3 sequence is CASSSSGRRYYGYTF. For the CDR3, the DNA is TGTGCCAGCAGCTCTAGTGGGCGGAGGTACTATGGCTACACCTTC.

This clone occurred a few times. The chain joins TRBV18 to TRBJ1-5; D gene uncertain. Germline V gene lookup returns CDR1 KGHSH and CDR2 LQKENI. CDR3 length equals 16 residues. The V and J ends lost 1 base and 7 bases respectively, with 17 bases between them. The CDR3 here is CASSPRAGVRLQPQHF. CDR3 DNA: TGTGCCAGCTCACCACGGGCCGGGGTCCGTTTGCAGCCCCAGCATTTT.

This rearrangement joins TRBV12-5 to TRBJ1-3; 8 nucleotides align to TRBD1. CDR1 LGHNT and CDR2 FRNRAP come from the germline V gene. The length of the CDR3 is 17 residues. V lost 4 bases and J lost 2; bases outside the gene matches: 10. The CDR3 coding sequence is TGTGCTAGTGGTTCCAATAGACAGGGGTTCACTGGAAACACCATATATTTT. It specifies CASGSNRQGFTGNTIYF.

J is TRBJ1-5 and V is TRBV5-4; 12 bases agree with TRBD1. V gave up 4 bases and J gave up 4 bases; unmatched junction bases: 3. The CDR3 is made up of 15 amino acids. Looked up from germline, CDR1 is SGHNT and CDR2 is YYREEE (reference sequence). CDR3 DNA: TGTGCCAGCAGCCCGGGACAGGGGGCGAATCAGCCCCAGCATTTT. Its translation: CASSPGQGANQPQHF.

This chain links TRBV30 with TRBJ1-5; 7 nucleotides line up with TRBD1. V trimming: 4 bases; J trimming: 6 bases; junction bases outside the gene matches: 6. Germline CDR1 reads GTSNPN; CDR2 reads SVGIG (reference sequence). The CDR3 contains 13 residues. The CDR3 DNA reads TGTGCCTGGACCGAATACAGGGGTCAGCCCCAGCATTTT. Protein sequence: CAWTEYRGQPQHF.

The chain links TRBV11-2 to TRBJ1-2, with D perhaps matching TRBD1 (6 bases). Trimming took 4 bases from V and 14 from J, leaving 26 bases between them. The V gene's germline CDR1 is SGHAT and CDR2 FQNNGV. The CDR3 contains 15 residues. The DNA of the CDR3 is TGTGCCAGCAGCTCTCTTAGCCCGGGACAAGGGGGTTGGACCTTC. Encoded protein: CASSSLSPGQGGWTF.

V and J are TRBV5-1 and TRBJ1-1; possibly TRBD1 for D (6 bases). The CDR3 totals 13 residues. Germline CDR1 is SGHRS and CDR2 is YFSETQ. V was trimmed by 5 bases and J by 3 bases, leaving 11 bases between them. Here the CDR3 reads CASSAGADTEAFF. For the CDR3, the DNA is TGCGCCAGCAGTGCGGGGGCGGACACTGAAGCTTTCTTT.

The chain has TRBV2 and TRBJ2-5; 10 bases map to TRBD2. Germline CDR1 SNHLY, CDR2 FYNNEI. The V gene end was trimmed by 5 bases and the J gene end by 5 bases; junction bases not matched to a gene: 5. CDR3 size: 14 residues. The CDR3 DNA reads as TGTGCCAGCAGTCCGGGACTAGCGTTGGAGACCCAGTACTTC. This codes for CASSPGLALETQYF.

The chain uses TRBV19 and TRBJ1-1; possibly TRBD1 for D (6 bases). From germline, CDR1 is LNHDA and CDR2 SQIVND (reference sequence). There are 13 residues in the CDR3. V was clipped by 10 bases and J by 3 bases, with 15 bases between them. The DNA of the CDR3 is TGTGCCACCAAGATTAACAGGGACACTGAAGCTTTCTTT. Translating it yields CATKINRDTEAFF.

The rearrangement links TRBV6-1 to TRBJ1-2, with D unresolved. The ends were cut back, 4 bases at V and 8 bases at J, with 14 bases in the middle. This CDR3 region has 13 residues. Germline-derived CDR1 and CDR2 are MNHNS and SASEGT. CDR3 sequence reads: CASSGQSAGGYTF. The CDR3 nucleotides are TGTGCCAGCAGTGGGCAGTCGGCGGGGGGCTACACCTTC.

The chain joins TRBV6-1 to TRBJ1-6; TRBD1 is a possible D gene (6 bases). With 7 bases removed from V and 7 bases from J, the gap between germline ends came to 11 bases. Looked up from germline, CDR1 is MNHNS and CDR2 is SASEGT. The CDR3 is 13 amino acids. The CDR3 DNA reads TGTGCCAGCACCGGGGGGCCGAATTCACCCCTCCACTTT. Protein product: CASTGGPNSPLHF.

The chain uses TRBV29-1 and TRBJ2-7; a possible D gene is TRBD1 (6 bases). Trimming pared 4 bases from V and 0 bases from J, leaving 19 bases between. Germline values: CDR1 SQVTM, CDR2 ANQGSEA. The CDR3 is 16 amino acids. The CDR3 here is CSVVGPGHSSSYEQYF. Here the CDR3 DNA reads TGCAGCGTTGTGGGCCCGGGACATAGTTCCTCCTACGAGCAGTACTTC.

The chain carries TRBV18 and TRBJ2-3; D uncertain. V was trimmed by 6 bases and J by 5 bases, leaving 12 bases between them. CDR1 and CDR2 from the germline V gene are KGHSH and LQKENI. This CDR3 contains 13 residues. Written as DNA, the CDR3 is TGTGCCAGCTCCGATAGGAGCCGAGATACGCAGTATTTT. Translating it yields CASSDRSRDTQYF.

Only one count was recorded for this clone. The chain is built from TRBV7-9 and TRBJ1-4; 8 bases are shared with TRBD1. V gave up 5 bases and J gave up 4 bases; unmatched junction bases: 3. The germline V gene encodes CDR1 SEHNR and CDR2 FQNEAQ (reference sequence). This CDR3 spans 14 amino acids. The CDR3 protein is CASSPGGGNEKLFF. As DNA, the CDR3 is TGTGCCAGCAGCCCAGGGGGCGGTAATGAAAAACTGTTTTTT. The whole variable domain, filled in from reference TRBV7-9 and TRBJ1-4, reads DTGVSQNPRHKITKRGQNVTFRCDPISEHNRLYWYRQTLGQGPEFLTYFQNEAQLEKSRLLSDRFSAERPKGSFSTLEIQRTEQGDSAMYLCASSPGGGNEKLFFGSGTQLSVL.

The rearrangement links TRBV5-1 to TRBJ2-7, with a tentative D call TRBD2 (6 bases). The CDR3 spans 13 residues. CDR1 is SGHRS, CDR2 YFSETQ, per germline. V lost 2 bases and J lost 2, with 8 bases in between. CDR3 sequence (DNA): TGCGCCAGCAGCTTTGGAGGGGCCTACGAGCAGTACTTC. This encodes CASSFGGAYEQYF.

V is TRBV4-1 and J is TRBJ2-7, with 7 bases lining up with TRBD1. CDR3 size: 15 residues. The V segment lost 4 bases and the J segment 1 base; nucleotides outside the gene matches: 7. Germline lookup yields CDR1 MGHRA and CDR2 YSYEKL. Here the CDR3 reads CASSRTGTASYEQYF. As DNA, the CDR3 is TGCGCCAGCAGCCGGACCGGGACAGCTTCCTACGAGCAGTACTTC.

The chain couples TRBV5-6 to TRBJ2-3, with a weak D call TRBD1 (6 bases). The V end was cut by 4 bases, the J end by 3 bases, with 18 bases between. The CDR3 has 16 amino acids. The germline CDR1 and CDR2 sequences are SGHDT and YYEEEE. CDR3 nucleotide sequence: TGTGCCAGCAGCCCGGGTTCAGGGGTCGGGACAGATACGCAGTATTTT. It encodes CASSPGSGVGTDTQYF.

The V call is TRBV7-2, the J call TRBJ2-5; D unclear. V lost 4 bases and J lost 2, with 2 bases in between. Germline CDR1 and CDR2: SGHTA and FQGNSA. This CDR3 has 11 amino acids. Here the CDR3 DNA reads TGTGCCAGCAGCTCACAAGAGACCCAGTACTTC. It codes for CASSSQETQYF.

This chain uses TRBV6-5 with TRBJ1-5, with TRBD1 identical over 7 bases. CDR1 is MNHEY and CDR2 is SVGAGI in the germline V gene. The V segment lost 4 bases and the J segment 9 bases; nucleotides outside the gene matches: 9. The CDR3 runs 14 residues. This CDR3 is CASSSQGTWWPQHF. The CDR3 nucleotides read TGTGCCAGCAGTTCACAGGGGACGTGGTGGCCCCAGCATTTT.

The chain carries TRBV29-1 and TRBJ1-2; D perhaps matches TRBD1 (6 bases). Germline V gene data show CDR1 as SQVTM and CDR2 as ANQGSEA. CDR3 length: 16 amino acids. Between the trimmed V and J ends, which lost 4 bases and 2 bases, there was a span of 20 bases. The CDR3 DNA follows: TGCAGCGTTGGCGGGCGACAGGAATCGCGCAACTATGGCTACACCTTC. Residues: CSVGGRQESRNYGYTF.

This clone was detected only once. The CDR3 coding sequence is TGCGCCAGCAGTGATTGGACAGACTATGGCTACACCTTC. Residues: CASSDWTDYGYTF. The chain carries TRBV4-1 and TRBJ1-2; D perhaps matches TRBD1 (6 bases). CDR3 length equals 13 residues. Germline loops: CDR1 MGHRA, CDR2 YSYEKL. V lost 6 bases and J 3 bases, leaving 11 bases between the germline ends.

The rearrangement links TRBV18 to TRBJ2-2, with D unresolved. CDR1 and CDR2 from the germline V gene are KGHSH and LQKENI. This CDR3 comprises 13 residues. V lost 0 bases and J 5 bases, leaving 4 bases between the germline ends. CDR3 sequence: CASSPPSTGELFF. The CDR3 DNA sequence: TGTGCCAGCTCACCACCGAGTACCGGGGAGCTGTTTTTT. Filled out from reference TRBV18 and TRBJ2-2, the complete variable domain reads NAGVMQNPRHLVRRRGQEARLRCSPMKGHSHVYWYRQLPEEGLKFMVYLQKENIIDESGMPKERFSAEFPKEGPSILRIQQVVRGDSAAYFCASSPPSTGELFFGEGSRLTVL.

The V and J genes are TRBV18 and TRBJ1-5; TRBD1 matches 8 bases. CDR1 KGHSH and CDR2 LQKENI come from the germline V gene. CDR3 length: 15 amino acids. V lost 5 bases and J lost 5; bases outside the gene matches: 8. DNA of the CDR3: TGTGCCAGCTCAGCCGGACAGGGTCACTATCAGCCCCAGCATTTT. Protein sequence: CASSAGQGHYQPQHF.

A remark on this clone: The junction and the germline gene differ at one end; a read error may be behind it. This CDR3 is also generated by other DNA sequences in the sample. V usage is TRBV4-1 and J usage is TRBJ1-6; 9 bases are a match to TRBD1. CDR3 length equals 16 residues. CDR1 and CDR2 from the germline V gene are MGHRA and YSYEKL. CDR3 nucleotides: TGCGCCAGCACCGCGGGACAGGGTCTCCCTAATTCCCCCCTCCACTTT. Translated, it gives CASTAGQGLPNSPLHF.

The chain links TRBV7-9 to TRBJ2-5, with D uncertain. In germline, CDR1 is SEHNR, CDR2 FQNEAQ (reference sequence). There are 13 residues in the CDR3. V was shortened by 1 base and J by 2 bases, with 5 bases between the two germline ends. CDR3 DNA: TGTGCCAGCAGCTTAGTCAGGCAAGAGACCCAGTACTTC. Translated: CASSLVRQETQYF.

This chain links TRBV4-1 with TRBJ2-3; D unclear. This CDR3 spans 15 amino acids. The ends were cut back, 4 bases at V and 0 bases at J, with 11 bases in the middle. CDR1 and CDR2 (germline): MGHRA, YSYEKL. CDR3 nucleotide sequence: TGCGCCAGCAGCCCACATTTTCCAAGCACAGATACGCAGTATTTT. Translating it yields CASSPHFPSTDTQYF.

This clone was recorded once. V gene TRBV19 combines with J gene TRBJ2-2, with TRBD1 matching over 9 bases. V shed 6 bases and J 0 bases; nucleotides not matched to a gene: 8. CDR3 size: 17 residues. The germline V gene has CDR1 LNHDA and CDR2 SQIVND (reference sequence). CDR3 DNA sequence: TGTGCCAGTAGCTTCGGGACAGGGCTCGCGAACACCGGGGAGCTGTTTTTT. Translation: CASSFGTGLANTGELFF.